One and the same sample provided the 18 T cell receptor beta chains below, sequenced in a study of blood T cell repertoires in COVID-19. Produced via immunoSEQ multiplex PCR; TCRdb's table is partial and in-frame only. Among roughly 250,000 clones listed, around 82% were seen once. Sequenced: peripheral blood. These receptors came from a man aged 40-49 years with active or convalescent COVID-19.

The V and J genes are TRBV3-1 (or the pseudogene TRBV3-2) and TRBJ1-1; 9 bases are a match to TRBD1. The V gene end was trimmed by 6 bases and the J gene end by 7 bases; junction bases not matched to a gene: 15. Germline V CDR1 and CDR2: LGHDT, YNNKEL (reference sequence). This CDR3 contains 16 residues. The CDR3 DNA is TGTGCCAGCAGAGATCGGACAGGGGTTAGTAAGAATGAAGCTTTCTTT. This gives the protein CASRDRTGVSKNEAFF.

This sequence joins TRBV5-1 and TRBJ2-7; D is possibly TRBD1 (5 bases). The CDR3 has 14 amino acids. The germline CDR1 and CDR2 sequences are SGHRS and YFSETQ. V gave up 3 bases and J gave up 1 base, with 11 bases separating them. CDR3 protein: CASSSQGSSYEQYF. CDR3 nucleotide sequence: TGCGCCAGCAGCTCCCAGGGATCATCCTACGAGCAGTACTTC.

The rearrangement links TRBV10-3 to TRBJ1-4; no clear D. The germline gives CDR1 ENHRY, CDR2 SYGVKD. V dropped 0 bases and J dropped 11 bases, with 7 bases sitting between them. The CDR3 sequence is 12 residues long. DNA for the CDR3: TGTGCCATCAGTGAGTCCGGGGAGAAACTGTTTTTT. Encoded protein: CAISESGEKLFF.

This chain connects TRBV10-2 to TRBJ1-5; D call uncertain. The V and J ends lost 3 bases and 3 bases respectively, with 6 bases between them. The length of the CDR3 is 13 residues. Germline-derived CDR1 and CDR2 are WSHSY and SAAADI. The CDR3 reads CASSEEYNQPQHF. CDR3 bases: TGCGCCAGCAGTGAAGAGTACAATCAGCCCCAGCATTTT.

In regard to this clone: The sample has other DNA sequences that encode this CDR3 too. The gene calls are TRBV6-5 and TRBJ2-7; 11 bases fit TRBD1. V was pared by 3 bases and J by 1 base, with 2 bases of the junction left unmatched. This CDR3 has 15 residues. Per germline, CDR1 MNHEY and CDR2 SVGAGI. CDR3 in amino acids: CASSYRDRGSYEQYF. The CDR3 bases are TGTGCCAGCAGTTATCGGGACAGGGGGTCCTACGAGCAGTACTTC.

The chain couples TRBV5-1 to TRBJ2-5, with D maybe TRBD1 (7 bases). Trimming cost V 6 bases and J 4 bases, with 22 bases left between them. Germline values: CDR1 SGHRS, CDR2 YFSETQ. The CDR3 is 16 residues long. The CDR3 coding sequence is TGCGCCAGCACCCCAGGGGGGCAGGGGGGCCCAGAGACCCAGTACTTC. Translating it yields CASTPGGQGGPETQYF.

V usage is TRBV4-3 and J usage is TRBJ2-2, with 9 bases identical to TRBD2. CDR3 length: 17 amino acids. J was trimmed by 4 bases and V by 2 bases; bases with no gene match: 8. From germline, CDR1 is LGHNA and CDR2 YSLEER. The CDR3 nucleotides read TGCGCCAGCAGCCAACCTACTAGCGGGTACACCACCGGGGAGCTGTTTTTT. This encodes CASSQPTSGYTTGELFF.

V usage is TRBV6-5 and J usage is TRBJ1-2; 8 bases fit TRBD1. This CDR3 spans 13 amino acids. With V trimmed by 6 bases and J by 4 bases, 4 bases remained unmatched. The germline V gene has CDR1 MNHEY and CDR2 SVGAGI. DNA for the CDR3: TGTGCCAGCAGACCAACAGGGGGCTATGGCTACACCTTC. Its protein product is CASRPTGGYGYTF.

The chain links TRBV5-1 to TRBJ1-6, with D perhaps matching TRBD1 (6 bases). V was cut by 4 bases and J by 8 bases, with 16 bases left in between. CDR1 SGHRS and CDR2 YFSETQ come from the germline V gene. The CDR3 covers 15 residues. CDR3 nucleotide sequence: TGCGCCAGCAGCATCTGGGGGACAAACGATTCACCCCTCCACTTT. Protein product: CASSIWGTNDSPLHF.

This clone has a single count. The rearrangement uses TRBV5-6 and TRBJ2-7; 7 bases align to TRBD1. The germline V gene encodes CDR1 SGHDT and CDR2 YYEEEE. This CDR3 has 14 residues. Trimming took 0 bases from V and 7 from J; bases not matched to a gene: 7. CDR3 bases: TGTGCCAGCAGCTTGGTCGAGGGGGCGAGGGAGCAGTACTTC. It codes for CASSLVEGAREQYF. Combining the CDR3 with reference TRBV5-6 and TRBJ2-7 gives the whole variable domain DAGVTQSPTHLIKTRGQQVTLRCSPKSGHDTVSWYQQALGQGPQFIFQYYEEEERQRGNFPDRFSGHQFPNYSSELNVNALLLGDSALYLCASSLVEGAREQYFGPGTRLTVT.

The rearrangement links TRBV28 to TRBJ2-5; 13 bases fit TRBD2. With V trimmed by 6 bases and J by 9 bases, 10 bases remained unmatched. There are 15 residues in the CDR3. Germline CDR1 reads MDHEN; CDR2 reads SYDVKM. The CDR3, as DNA: TGTGCCAGCAGGACTAGCGGGGGGAGCCAGGGGGCCCAGTACTTC. It is translated as CASRTSGGSQGAQYF.

This chain links TRBV5-1 with TRBJ2-7; 8 nucleotides align to TRBD2. The CDR3 extends over 14 amino acids. J gave up 5 bases and V 4 bases, and 8 bases lay outside the gene matches. Per the germline V gene, CDR1 is SGHRS and CDR2 is YFSETQ. The CDR3, as DNA: TGCGCCAGCAGCCTCCAGACTAGCGCCAACGAGCAGTACTTC. It encodes CASSLQTSANEQYF.

The rearrangement uses TRBV27 and TRBJ1-1; 8 positions agree with TRBD1. CDR1 is MNHEY and CDR2 is SMNVEV in the germline V gene (reference sequence). CDR3 length: 17 amino acids. V trimming: 5 bases; J trimming: 0 bases; junction bases outside the gene matches: 11. The DNA of the CDR3 is TGTGCCAGCAGTCGCAGAACAGGGGGATACTTGAACACTGAAGCTTTCTTT. It specifies CASSRRTGGYLNTEAFF.

This chain uses TRBV7-2 with TRBJ1-1; tentative D call: TRBD1 (5 bases). V was clipped by 1 base and J by 5 bases, with 17 bases between them. Germline CDR1 reads SGHTA; CDR2 reads FQGNSA. This CDR3 spans 16 amino acids. The CDR3 loop reads CASSLESWGVLTEAFF. CDR3 in DNA: TGTGCCAGCAGCTTAGAGAGTTGGGGGGTTTTGACTGAAGCTTTCTTT.

This sequence joins TRBV11-3 and TRBJ2-7, with unresolved D. The V gene lost 4 bases and the J gene lost 7 bases, with 8 bases spanning the gap. Per the germline V gene, CDR1 is SGHNT and CDR2 is YENEEA. CDR3 length: 11 amino acids. CDR3: CASSSIFEQYF. In DNA, the CDR3 is TGTGCCAGCAGCTCCATTTTTGAGCAGTACTTC.

This chain uses TRBV7-9 with TRBJ2-5; D call uncertain. Germline CDR1 is SEHNR and CDR2 is FQNEAQ (reference sequence). The length of the CDR3 is 12 residues. V was shortened by 1 base and J by 9 bases, with 9 bases between the two germline ends. CDR3 coding DNA: TGTGCCAGCAGCTTAGGTACCGGTCCCCAGTACTTC. This translates into CASSLGTGPQYF.

The V gene is TRBV2, the J gene TRBJ1-5, with a weak D call TRBD1 (5 bases). Germline V gene sequence: CDR1 SNHLY, CDR2 FYNNEI. CDR3 length: 13 amino acids. Trimming pared 6 bases from V and 3 bases from J, leaving 9 bases between. CDR3 sequence reads: CASRQEYNQPQHF. CDR3 DNA sequence: TGTGCCAGCAGACAGGAATACAATCAGCCCCAGCATTTT.

The rearrangement uses TRBV10-3 and TRBJ2-3, with 7 bases matching TRBD2. V trimming: 2 bases; J trimming: 5 bases; junction bases outside the gene matches: 7. Germline V CDR1 and CDR2: ENHRY, SYGVKD. The CDR3 covers 15 residues. The CDR3 spells CAISEPRERGDTQYF. The CDR3, as DNA: TGTGCCATCAGTGAGCCGCGGGAGAGGGGAGATACGCAGTATTTT.